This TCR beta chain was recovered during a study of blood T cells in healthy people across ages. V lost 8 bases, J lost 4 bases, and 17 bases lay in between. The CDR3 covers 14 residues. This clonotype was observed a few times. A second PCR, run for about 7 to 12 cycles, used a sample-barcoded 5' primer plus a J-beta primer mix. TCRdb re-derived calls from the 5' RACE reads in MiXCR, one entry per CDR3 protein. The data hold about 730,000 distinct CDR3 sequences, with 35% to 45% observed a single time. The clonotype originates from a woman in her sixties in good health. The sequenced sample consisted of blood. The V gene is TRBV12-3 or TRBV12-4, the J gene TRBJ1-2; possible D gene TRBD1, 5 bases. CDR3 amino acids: CASGEQDAGYGYTF. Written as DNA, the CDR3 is TGTGCCAGCGGAGAACAGGATGCAGGCTATGGCTACACCTTC.